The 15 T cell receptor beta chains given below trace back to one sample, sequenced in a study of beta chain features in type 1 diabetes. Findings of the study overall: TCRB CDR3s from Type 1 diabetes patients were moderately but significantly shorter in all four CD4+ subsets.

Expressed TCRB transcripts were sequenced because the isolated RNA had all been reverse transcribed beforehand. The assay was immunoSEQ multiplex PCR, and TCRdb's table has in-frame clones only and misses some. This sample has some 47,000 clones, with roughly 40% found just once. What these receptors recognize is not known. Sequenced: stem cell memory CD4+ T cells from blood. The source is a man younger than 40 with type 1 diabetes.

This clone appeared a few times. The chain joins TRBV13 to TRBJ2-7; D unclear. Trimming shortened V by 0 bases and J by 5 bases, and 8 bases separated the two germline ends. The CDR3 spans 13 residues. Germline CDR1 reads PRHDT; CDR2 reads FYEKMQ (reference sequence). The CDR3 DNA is TGTGCCAGCAGCTTAGGCCGGGTTCACGAGCAGTACTTC. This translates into CASSLGRVHEQYF.

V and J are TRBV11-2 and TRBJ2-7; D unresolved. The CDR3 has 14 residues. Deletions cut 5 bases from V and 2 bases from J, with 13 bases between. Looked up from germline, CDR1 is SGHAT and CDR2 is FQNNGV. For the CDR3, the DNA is TGTGCCAGCAGCCGCATTCAGAAGACCTACGAGCAGTACTTC. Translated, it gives CASSRIQKTYEQYF. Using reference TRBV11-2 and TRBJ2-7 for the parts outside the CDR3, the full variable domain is EAGVAQSPRYKIIEKRQSVAFWCNPISGHATLYWYQQILGQGPKLLIQFQNNGVVDDSQLPKDRFSAERLKGVDSTLKIQPAKLEDSAVYLCASSRIQKTYEQYFGPGTRLTVT.

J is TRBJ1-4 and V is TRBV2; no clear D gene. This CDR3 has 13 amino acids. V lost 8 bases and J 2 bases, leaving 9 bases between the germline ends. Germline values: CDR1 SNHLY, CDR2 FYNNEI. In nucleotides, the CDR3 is TGTGCCAGCGTTCGTCGGACTAATGAAAAACTGTTTTTT. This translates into CASVRRTNEKLFF.

CDR3 sequence (DNA): TGTGCCAGCAGCGCGACTAGGGCTAACACCGGGGAGCTGTTTTTT. It yields the protein CASSATRANTGELFF. The chain is built from TRBV7-2 and TRBJ2-2, with TRBD2 as a possible D gene (6 bases). CDR1 is SGHTA, CDR2 FQGNSA, per germline. V was pared by 5 bases and J by 2 bases, with 12 bases between. The CDR3 spans 15 residues.

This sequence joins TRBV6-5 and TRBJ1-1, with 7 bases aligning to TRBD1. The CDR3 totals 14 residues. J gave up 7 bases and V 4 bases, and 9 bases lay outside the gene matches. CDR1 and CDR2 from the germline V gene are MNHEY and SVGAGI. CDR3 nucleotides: TGTGCCAGCAGTTCGCGCGACAGGGAAGTTGAAGCTTTCTTT. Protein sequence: CASSSRDREVEAFF.

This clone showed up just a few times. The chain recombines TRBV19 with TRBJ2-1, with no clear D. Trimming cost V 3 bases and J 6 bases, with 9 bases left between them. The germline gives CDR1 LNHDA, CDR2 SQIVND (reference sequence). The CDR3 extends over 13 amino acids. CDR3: CASSISPRNEQFF. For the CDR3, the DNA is TGTGCCAGTAGTATTTCCCCCCGCAATGAGCAGTTCTTC.

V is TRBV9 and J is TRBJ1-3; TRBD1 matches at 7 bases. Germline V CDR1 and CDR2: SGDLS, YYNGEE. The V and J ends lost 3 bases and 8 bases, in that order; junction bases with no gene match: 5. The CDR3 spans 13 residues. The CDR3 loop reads CASSAHRGDTIYF. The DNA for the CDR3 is TGTGCCAGCAGCGCCCACAGGGGAGACACCATATATTTT.

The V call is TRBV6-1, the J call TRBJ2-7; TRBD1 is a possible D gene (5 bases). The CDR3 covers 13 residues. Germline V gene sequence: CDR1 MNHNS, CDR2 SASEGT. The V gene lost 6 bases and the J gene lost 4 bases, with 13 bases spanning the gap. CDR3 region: CASRGVFGYEQYF. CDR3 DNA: TGTGCCAGCAGAGGGGTCTTCGGATACGAGCAGTACTTC.

This CDR3 is CASSSRTSGPTGELFF. CDR3 nucleotide sequence: TGCGCCAGCAGCTCTCGGACTAGCGGGCCTACCGGGGAGCTGTTTTTT. The genes are TRBV5-1 and TRBJ2-2; 11 bases align to TRBD2. The germline CDR1 and CDR2 sequences are SGHRS and YFSETQ. Trimming removed 3 bases from V and 5 bases from J; junction bases left unmatched: 6. The CDR3 runs 16 residues.

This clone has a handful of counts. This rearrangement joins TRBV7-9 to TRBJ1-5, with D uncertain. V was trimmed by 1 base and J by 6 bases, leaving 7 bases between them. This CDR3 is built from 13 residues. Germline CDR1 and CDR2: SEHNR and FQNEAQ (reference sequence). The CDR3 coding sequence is TGTGCCAGCAGCTTAGGTTTCAGTCAGCCCCAGCATTTT. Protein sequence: CASSLGFSQPQHF.

CDR3: CASSPRGAGTDTQYF. Here the CDR3 DNA reads TGTGCCAGCTCACCAAGGGGCGCCGGCACAGATACGCAGTATTTT. The chain recombines TRBV18 with TRBJ2-3, with D possibly being TRBD1 (5 bases). The CDR3 extends over 15 amino acids. Trimming removed 2 bases at V and 1 base at J, with 10 bases between. Per the germline V gene, CDR1 is KGHSH and CDR2 is LQKENI.

CDR3 DNA sequence: TGTGCCAGCAGCCGAGGACAGTTCAATCAGCCCCAGCATTTT. This gives the protein CASSRGQFNQPQHF. This chain connects TRBV28 to TRBJ1-5; the D gene is possibly TRBD1 (6 bases). Germline values: CDR1 MDHEN, CDR2 SYDVKM. CDR3 length equals 14 residues. V gave up 6 bases and J gave up 3 bases, with 12 bases separating them.

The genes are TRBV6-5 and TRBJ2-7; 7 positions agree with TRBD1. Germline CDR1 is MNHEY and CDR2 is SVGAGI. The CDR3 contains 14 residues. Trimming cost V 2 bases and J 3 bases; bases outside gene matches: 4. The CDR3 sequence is CASSYRGGGYEQYF. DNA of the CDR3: TGTGCCAGCAGTTACCGAGGGGGCGGCTACGAGCAGTACTTC.

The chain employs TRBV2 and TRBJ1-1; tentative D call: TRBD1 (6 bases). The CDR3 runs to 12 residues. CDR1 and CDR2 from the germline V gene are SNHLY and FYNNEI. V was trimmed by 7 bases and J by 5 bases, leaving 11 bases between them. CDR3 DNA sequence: TGTGCCAGCACACAGGGCAGGACTGAAGCTTTCTTT. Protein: CASTQGRTEAFF.

DNA for the CDR3: TGTGCCAGCAGTCCCCGTCCAGGGGGCTACGAGCAGTACTTC. Protein product: CASSPRPGGYEQYF. The V and J genes are TRBV5-4 and TRBJ2-7; 7 nucleotides agree with TRBD1. The CDR3 runs to 14 residues. Germline values: CDR1 SGHNT, CDR2 YYREEE (reference sequence). V shed 5 bases and J 3 bases; nucleotides not matched to a gene: 8.